In this sample, the clone carrying this T cell receptor (beta chain) turned up a few times. The antigen is unknown. The CDR3 spans 14 residues. Germline V gene sequence: CDR1 SQVTM, CDR2 ANQGSEA. V was pared by 5 bases and J by 2 bases, with 14 bases between. Total RNA, at least 5 micrograms per sample, came from PBMCs. This entry is derived from a study of blood T cells in healthy people across ages. Study-wide points: Researchers report that TCR beta diversity correlated strongly with naive T cell percentage. Diversity estimates from one million T cells were considered underestimates.

The use of a sample-barcoded 5' primer and a J-beta primer mix characterized a second PCR of 7 to 11 cycles. Unique molecular identifiers of 12 random nucleotides labeled each cDNA. TCRdb fed the 5' RACE reads into MiXCR, producing one record per CDR3 protein. The data contain fewer than 2,000,000 distinct CDR3 sequences, roughly two fifths of them singletons. The source of this sequence is a human donor in good health. The sequenced sample was blood. This chain uses TRBV29-1 with TRBJ2-3; TRBD2 might be the D (5 bases). The CDR3: CSVLTRRYTDTQYF. The CDR3 DNA is TGCAGCGTTCTTACCCGGAGGTACACAGATACGCAGTATTTT.